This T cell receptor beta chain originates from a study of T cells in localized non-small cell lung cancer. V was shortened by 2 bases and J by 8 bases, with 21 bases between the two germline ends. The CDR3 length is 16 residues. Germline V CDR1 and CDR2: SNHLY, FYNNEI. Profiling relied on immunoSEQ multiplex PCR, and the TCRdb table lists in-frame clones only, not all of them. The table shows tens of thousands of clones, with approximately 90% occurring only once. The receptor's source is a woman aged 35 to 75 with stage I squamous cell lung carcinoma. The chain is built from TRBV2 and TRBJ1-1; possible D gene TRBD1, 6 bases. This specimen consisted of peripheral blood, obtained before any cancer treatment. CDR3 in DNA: TGTGCCAGCAGTGAACGGGGTGGGTCGGGGACACTAGAAGCTTTCTTT. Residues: CASSERGGSGTLEAFF. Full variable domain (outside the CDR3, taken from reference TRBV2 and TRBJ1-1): EPEVTQTPSHQVTQMGQEVILRCVPISNHLYFYWYRQILGQKVEFLVSFYNNEISEKSEIFDDQFSVERPDGSNFTLKIRSTKLEDSAMYFCASSERGGSGTLEAFFGQGTRLTVV.